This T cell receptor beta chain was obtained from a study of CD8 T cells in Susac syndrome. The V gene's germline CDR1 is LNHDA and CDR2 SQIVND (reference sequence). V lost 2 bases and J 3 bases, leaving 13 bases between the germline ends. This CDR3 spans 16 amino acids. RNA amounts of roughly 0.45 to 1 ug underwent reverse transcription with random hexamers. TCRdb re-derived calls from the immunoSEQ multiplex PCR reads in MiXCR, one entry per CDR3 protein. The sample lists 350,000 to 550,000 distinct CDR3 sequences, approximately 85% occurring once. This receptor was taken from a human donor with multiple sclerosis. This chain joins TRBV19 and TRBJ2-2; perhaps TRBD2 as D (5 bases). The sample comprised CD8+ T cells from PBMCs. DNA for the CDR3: TGTGCCAGTAGTATATTGACCGAGGGCCACACCGGGGAGCTGTTTTTT. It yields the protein CASSILTEGHTGELFF.